Detailed here is one TCR beta chain. Trimming at V came to 0 bases and at J to 4 bases, leaving 4 bases not matched to a gene. CDR1 is LGHNA and CDR2 is YSLEER in the germline V gene. CDR3 size: 15 residues. The source of the sample is a study of blood T cell repertoires in COVID-19. As handled by the study authors: Scientists estimated how many nucleated cells there were by amplifying reference gene primers. Profiled with immunoSEQ multiplex PCR; TCRdb holds only in-frame clones, not every one. From that table come the V and J calls and clone size; the DNA was used to work out D and trimming. The profile shows a few hundred thousand clones, roughly 87% of them singletons.

Sequenced input: peripheral blood. The TCR was taken from a woman aged 18-30 years who had recovered from COVID-19. V and J are TRBV4-3 and TRBJ2-7; 9 bases agree with TRBD1. The CDR3 DNA is TGCGCCAGCAGCCAAGAAACAGGGGGCTTATACGAGCAGTACTTC. Translated: CASSQETGGLYEQYF.